The present T cell receptor (beta chain) was sequenced within a study of T cells in Graves' hyperthyroidism and ophthalmopathy. The ends lost 4 bases at V and 0 bases at J; junction bases unmatched: 18. Germline assignment: CDR1 ENHRY and CDR2 SYGVKD. This CDR3 spans 20 amino acids. This clonotype has a handful of counts. Each diagnosis drew on symptoms, thyroxine, TRAb, thyroid ultrasound and orbital computed tomography findings. There were TCR beta CDR3 regions amplified from RNA transcripts. When the TCR CDR3 underwent first-round RT-PCR, the HTBI primer set was used. Via MiXCR, TCRdb re-called the multiplex PCR reads, giving one row per CDR3 protein. Of hundreds of thousands of distinct CDR3 sequences in the sample, about a sixth are singletons; the top ten hold 18%.

Sequencing used blood. The sequence came from a woman aged 18-35 years with Graves' hyperthyroidism. This chain connects TRBV10-3 to TRBJ2-7, with 10 bases that match TRBD2. This CDR3 is CAISGWGGETSGRYSYEQYF. In DNA, the CDR3 is TGTGCCATCAGTGGGTGGGGGGGCGAGACTAGCGGGCGATACTCCTACGAGCAGTACTTC.